Listed below are T cell receptor beta chains from one sample, sequenced in a study of T cells in Graves' hyperthyroidism and ophthalmopathy. MiXCR was run by TCRdb on the multiplex PCR reads, yielding one entry per CDR3 protein. The sample records 500,000 to 650,000 distinct CDR3 sequences, more than 12% being singletons. The sequenced sample consisted of blood. The receptor source for this set is a woman aged 45-59 years with Graves' ophthalmopathy. Each CDR3 is given with its conserved first and last residue. Expanded clones are given a class, and other clones once, few, many or no size at all.

size,V,length,CDR3
.,TRBV14,15,CASSQSRGPYNEQFF
many,TRBV7-9,16,CASSSDSGGTHNEQFF
many,TRBV7-9,16,CASSPGTSGYQETQYF
.,TRBV20-1,13,CSAGPGLQNEQFF
.,TRBV7-2,15,CASSLTSGGHYGYTF
many,TRBV27,14,CASSPRGRLDTQYF
.,TRBV5-1,14,CASSLATAGGEAFF
many,TRBV7-9,15,CASSQLAGKNNEQFF
.,TRBV9,11,CASSVREKQFF
.,TRBV24-1,14,CATSDLETGHEQFF
many,TRBV20-1,14,CSAAGGDSNQPQHF
few,TRBV19,18,CASTQWGAGGVMIGELFF
many,TRBV7-9,14,CASTGLAGVNEQFF
many,TRBV27,15,CASSFKSSGTYEQYF
many,TRBV11-2,17,CASSPWTGVSAKNIQYF
few,TRBV12-3/TRBV12-4,15,CASSLRGDRGRSVDF
many,TRBV28,16,CASKEQGRWLGDGYTF
many,TRBV5-1,21,CASSLPPRTSGRAEGSYEQYF
.,TRBV28,14,CASGGGAGNQPQHF
few,TRBV7-8,16,CASSITGPGSGNTIYF
many,TRBV30,14,CAWSVLGLAIEQFF
many,TRBV5-1,15,CASSLGAGASYEQYF
many,TRBV28,15,CASSLRGQGTQPQHF
many,TRBV12-3/TRBV12-4,16,CASSFSAGGGTGELFF
few,TRBV20-1,13,CLGVVPSNTEAFF